This entry describes one T cell receptor (beta chain). The antigen is unknown. Amplification of TCR beta CDR3 regions was performed using RNA transcripts as template. Initially, a first-round RT-PCR of the TCR CDR3 employed the HTBI primer set. From the multiplex PCR reads, TCRdb called clonotypes with MiXCR, one entry per CDR3 protein. The sample includes 500,000 to 800,000 distinct CDR3 sequences, 45% of them seen just once. This CDR3 contains 15 residues. With V trimmed by 0 bases and J by 6 bases, 5 bases remained unmatched. The germline gives CDR1 KGHSY, CDR2 FQNENV. The data originate from a study of T cells in Graves' hyperthyroidism and ophthalmopathy. The study's findings and limits: Patients with ophthalmopathy were separated from those with stable hyperthyroidism by a 13 V-J model. Ophthalmopathy onset followed model prediction by a median around 6.6 months.

Researchers barred patients who had uncontrolled infection, other autoimmune disease, pregnancy or lactation. Diagnoses were made from clinical symptoms, serum measures (thyroxine and TRAb), thyroid ultrasound and orbital computed tomography. This receptor was obtained from an adult man with Graves' disease, either hyperthyroidism or ophthalmopathy (not recorded which). The chain links TRBV16 to TRBJ1-2; 9 positions match TRBD1. Sequenced material: peripheral blood or thyroid tissue (not recorded which). The CDR3 sequence: CASSQSGQGLHGYTF. CDR3 DNA: TGTGCCAGCAGCCAATCGGGACAGGGTTTGCATGGCTACACCTTC.